Shown below are 29 T cell receptor beta chains from a single sample sequenced in a study of CD8+ T cells in alopecia areata. RNA extraction was followed by reverse transcription into cDNA, which acted as the sequencing template. Some clones are missing from TCRdb's copy, which holds only in-frame ones; the method was immunoSEQ multiplex PCR. The sample shows about 120,000 clones, 55% to 65% of them seen only once. Material for sequencing was CD4+ T cells sorted from blood. These TCRs come from a human donor in good health.

V gene TRBV29-1 combines with J gene TRBJ1-1; D is unresolved. The CDR3 runs to 13 residues. CDR1 is SQVTM and CDR2 is ANQGSEA in the germline V gene. CDR3 in amino acids: CSASGTGVTEAFF. Written as DNA, the CDR3 is TGCAGTGCTTCGGGAACCGGGGTAACTGAAGCTTTCTTT.

This chain links TRBV29-1 with TRBJ1-4; no firm D call. This CDR3 region has 14 residues. Germline values: CDR1 SQVTM, CDR2 ANQGSEA. V lost 4 bases and J lost 5, with 14 bases in between. The CDR3 sequence is CSVAPGSTNEKLFF. The CDR3, as DNA: TGCAGCGTTGCCCCGGGGTCGACAAATGAAAAACTGTTTTTT.

The chain employs TRBV5-6 and TRBJ2-1, with 9 nucleotides matching TRBD2. V dropped 4 bases and J dropped 8; count of bases not matched to a gene: 10. The germline CDR1 and CDR2 sequences are SGHDT and YYEEEE. The CDR3 contains 15 residues. The CDR3 loop is CASSPPASGAHEQFF. As DNA, the CDR3 is TGTGCCAGCAGCCCCCCCGCTAGCGGGGCACATGAGCAGTTCTTC.

The chain employs TRBV15 and TRBJ1-2, with 7 bases that match TRBD1. Germline-derived CDR1 and CDR2 are LNHNV and YYDKDF (reference sequence). The junction had 7 bases not matched to a gene; V was cut back by 2 bases and J by 7 bases. CDR3 length equals 14 residues. The DNA for the CDR3 is TGTGCCACCAGCAGATCTCGACAGGGAACTGGCTACACCTTC. Protein sequence: CATSRSRQGTGYTF.

The chain joins TRBV7-2 to TRBJ2-3; the match to TRBD2 covers 11 bases. The CDR3 spans 15 residues. J was trimmed by 3 bases and V by 4 bases; bases with no gene match: 3. Per germline, CDR1 SGHTA and CDR2 FQGNSA. CDR3 region: CASSSRLAGTDTQYF. The CDR3 DNA follows: TGTGCCAGCAGCTCACGACTAGCGGGGACAGATACGCAGTATTTT.

The rearrangement links TRBV25-1 to TRBJ2-5; D gene unclear. This CDR3 has 12 residues. V was clipped by 0 bases and J by 4 bases, with 3 bases between them. Germline V CDR1 and CDR2: MGHDK, SYGVNS. As DNA, the CDR3 is TGTGCCAGCAGTGAATATGGAGAGACCCAGTACTTC. Translating it yields CASSEYGETQYF.

The chain carries TRBV6-5 and TRBJ1-5; no definite D call. Germline-derived CDR1 and CDR2 are MNHEY and SVGAGI. Trimming cost V 0 bases and J 5 bases, with 11 bases left between them. The CDR3 extends over 15 amino acids. CDR3 sequence reads: CASSYSPTGDQPQHF. For the CDR3, the DNA is TGTGCCAGCAGTTACTCCCCCACTGGGGATCAGCCCCAGCATTTT.

The V call is TRBV19, the J call TRBJ2-1, with D perhaps matching TRBD1 (6 bases). The CDR3 has 16 residues. Germline lookup yields CDR1 LNHDA and CDR2 SQIVND (reference sequence). With 3 bases removed from V and 0 bases from J, the gap between germline ends came to 12 bases. The CDR3 sequence is CASSILTGLSYNEQFF. Here the CDR3 DNA reads TGTGCCAGTAGTATTTTAACAGGGCTCTCCTACAATGAGCAGTTCTTC. Supplemented by reference TRBV19 and TRBJ2-1, the full variable domain reads DGGITQSPKYLFRKEGQNVTLSCEQNLNHDAMYWYRQDPGQGLRLIYYSQIVNDFQKGDIAEGYSVSREKKESFPLTVTSAQKNPTAFYLCASSILTGLSYNEQFFGPGTRLTVL.

The rearrangement uses TRBV7-9 and TRBJ2-2; 11 bases agree with TRBD2. After removal of 5 bases from V and 5 bases from J, the junction contained 7 bases not matched to a gene. This CDR3 comprises 16 residues. Per the germline V gene, CDR1 is SEHNR and CDR2 is FQNEAQ (reference sequence). This chain's CDR3 is CASSPSLAGGTGELFF. In DNA form, the CDR3 reads TGTGCCAGCAGCCCGAGTCTAGCGGGGGGAACCGGGGAGCTGTTTTTT.

The chain links TRBV5-6 to TRBJ1-6; TRBD1 aligns across 10 bases. CDR1 SGHDT and CDR2 YYEEEE come from the germline V gene. The junction had 12 bases not matched to a gene; V was cut back by 6 bases and J by 6 bases. CDR3 size: 17 residues. CDR3 loop: CASTPYLGQGGNSPLHF. CDR3 nucleotides: TGTGCCAGCACCCCCTACCTCGGACAGGGGGGTAATTCACCCCTCCACTTT.

This clone was counted a few times. This sequence joins TRBV30 and TRBJ2-5, with 14 bases lining up with TRBD2. J was trimmed by 5 bases and V by 1 base; bases with no gene match: 0. The CDR3 runs 14 residues. The germline gives CDR1 GTSNPN, CDR2 SVGIG (reference sequence). CDR3: CAWSGLAGGETQYF. The CDR3 DNA is TGTGCCTGGAGTGGACTAGCGGGGGGGGAGACCCAGTACTTC.

The gene calls are TRBV5-1 and TRBJ2-5; perhaps TRBD2 as D (5 bases). The V end was cut by 2 bases, the J end by 6 bases, with 20 bases between. The CDR3 sequence is 16 residues long. Germline V CDR1 and CDR2: SGHRS, YFSETQ. Here the CDR3 DNA reads TGCGCCAGCAGCTTTAATCCAGCGGTGGACTTGCAGACCCAGTACTTC. Translated, it gives CASSFNPAVDLQTQYF.

In this sample, this clone turned up a few times. J is TRBJ1-5 and V is TRBV19, with D unclear. The CDR3 is made up of 13 amino acids. V was shortened by 3 bases and J by 4 bases, with 7 bases between the two germline ends. Per the germline V gene, CDR1 is LNHDA and CDR2 is SQIVND (reference sequence). Here the CDR3 DNA reads TGTGCCAGTAGTATTTCCAGTAATCAGCCCCAGCATTTT. This translates into CASSISSNQPQHF.

The chain has TRBV19 and TRBJ1-5; 8 bases map to TRBD1. Germline CDR1 reads LNHDA; CDR2 reads SQIVND (reference sequence). J gave up 2 bases and V 5 bases, and 8 bases lay outside the gene matches. The CDR3 covers 16 residues. The CDR3 spells CASSPGQGGRNQPQHF. The DNA of the CDR3 is TGTGCCAGTAGTCCCGGACAGGGCGGGCGCAATCAGCCCCAGCATTTT.

The chain links TRBV27 to TRBJ2-5, with D tentatively TRBD2 (7 bases). CDR1 and CDR2 from the germline V gene are MNHEY and SMNVEV (reference sequence). V was shortened by 5 bases and J by 1 base, with 17 bases between the two germline ends. This CDR3 is built from 16 residues. CDR3 sequence reads: CASSPRGAILQETQYF. CDR3 nucleotides: TGTGCCAGCAGTCCCCGGGGGGCGATCCTCCAAGAGACCCAGTACTTC.

This clone was counted between two and nine times. The CDR3: CASGDTQYF. The DNA of the CDR3 is TGTGCCAGCGGGGATACGCAGTATTTT. The V gene is TRBV19, the J gene TRBJ2-3; D is unclear. The CDR3 is 9 residues long. The V end was cut by 9 bases, the J end by 6 bases, with 4 bases between. Per the germline V gene, CDR1 is LNHDA and CDR2 is SQIVND (reference sequence).

This chain uses TRBV15 with TRBJ1-5, with D tentatively TRBD1 (6 bases). V gave up 0 bases and J gave up 7 bases, with 13 bases separating them. There are 15 residues in the CDR3. Looked up from germline, CDR1 is LNHNV and CDR2 is YYDKDF (reference sequence). CDR3 bases: TGTGCCACCAGCAGAGATTGGGGGGCAGCCCAGCCCCAGCATTTT. It specifies CATSRDWGAAQPQHF.

The chain links TRBV9 to TRBJ1-6, with TRBD1 matching 11 bases. The germline V gene encodes CDR1 SGDLS and CDR2 YYNGEE. J was trimmed by 7 bases and V by 0 bases; bases with no gene match: 15. This CDR3 spans 20 amino acids. The CDR3 DNA follows: TGTGCCAGCAGCGTAGAAGACGGCGGACAGGGGGCTTTGGGGAATTCACCCCTCCACTTT. It specifies CASSVEDGGQGALGNSPLHF.

This sequence joins TRBV7-2 and TRBJ2-7; maybe TRBD2 (6 bases). The CDR3 is 14 amino acids. V lost 5 bases and J 4 bases, leaving 15 bases between the germline ends. Germline V gene lookup returns CDR1 SGHTA and CDR2 FQGNSA. The CDR3 reads CASSHPPREYEQYF. The CDR3 bases are TGTGCCAGCAGCCACCCCCCCCGGGAGTACGAGCAGTACTTC.

In its sample, this clone was seen once. The chain employs TRBV30 and TRBJ2-7, with 11 bases matching TRBD2. Trimming at V came to 7 bases and at J to 2 bases, leaving 1 base not matched to a gene. CDR3 length: 12 residues. Germline CDR1 is GTSNPN and CDR2 is SVGIG (reference sequence). CDR3 coding DNA: TGTGCCTTGACTAGCGGGGCCTACGAGCAGTACTTC. Translating gives CALTSGAYEQYF.

This clone was seen a single time. The chain is built from TRBV5-6 and TRBJ2-7; D unresolved. The CDR3 is made up of 11 amino acids. Germline CDR1 SGHDT, CDR2 YYEEEE. V gave up 3 bases and J gave up 4 bases, with 5 bases separating them. The CDR3 nucleotides read TGTGCCAGCAGCTCCCGATACGAGCAGTACTTC. This encodes CASSSRYEQYF.

This rearrangement joins TRBV2 to TRBJ2-5; D may be TRBD1 (5 bases). V dropped 7 bases and J dropped 5 bases, with 11 bases sitting between them. The germline gives CDR1 SNHLY, CDR2 FYNNEI. The CDR3 runs 12 residues. The CDR3 nucleotides are TGTGCCAGCAAGGCTGCAGGGGAGACCCAGTACTTC. This encodes CASKAAGETQYF.

The chain couples TRBV18 to TRBJ2-7; the D gene is possibly TRBD2 (7 bases). The length of the CDR3 is 16 residues. Germline values: CDR1 KGHSH, CDR2 LQKENI. Trimming shortened V by 3 bases and J by 4 bases, and 19 bases separated the two germline ends. CDR3 in amino acids: CASSPGGGSRHYEQYF. The CDR3 DNA sequence: TGTGCCAGCTCACCGGGGGGGGGCTCCCGGCATTACGAGCAGTACTTC.

The chain uses TRBV11-2 and TRBJ2-3, with D tentatively TRBD2 (6 bases). The CDR3 covers 15 residues. Between the trimmed V and J ends, which lost 1 base and 2 bases, there was a span of 10 bases. Germline V lookup: CDR1 SGHAT, CDR2 FQNNGV. The CDR3 coding sequence is TGTGCCAGCAGCTTAGGGGGACTTCTCACAGATACGCAGTATTTT. Translation gives CASSLGGLLTDTQYF.

This sequence joins TRBV4-1 and TRBJ2-1, with a tentative D call TRBD2 (7 bases). The germline gives CDR1 MGHRA, CDR2 YSYEKL. V dropped 6 bases and J dropped 9 bases, with 24 bases sitting between them. The CDR3 loop spans 16 amino acids. CDR3 DNA sequence: TGCGCCAGCAGTCAGGTGGGGGGGCCTCCCGGAGGTGAGCAGTTCTTC. It translates to CASSQVGGPPGGEQFF.

As to this clone: This same CDR3 is encoded by further DNA sequences in the sample. The V and J genes are TRBV5-1 and TRBJ1-5; no clear D. Per germline, CDR1 SGHRS and CDR2 YFSETQ. Trimming stripped 0 bases from V and 7 bases from J, with 8 bases between. CDR3 length: 13 residues. In DNA form, the CDR3 reads TGCGCCAGCAGCTTGGAGGGAACCCAGCCCCAGCATTTT. Translating it yields CASSLEGTQPQHF.

The chain joins TRBV7-2 to TRBJ2-5; TRBD2 might be the D (7 bases). Trimming removed 3 bases from V and 5 bases from J, with 13 bases in between. Looked up from germline, CDR1 is SGHTA and CDR2 is FQGNSA. The CDR3 consists of 14 residues. The CDR3 coding sequence is TGTGCCAGCAGCTTCGGGGGGCGTGGGGAGACCCAGTACTTC. Encoded protein: CASSFGGRGETQYF.

This rearrangement joins TRBV7-2 to TRBJ2-5, with TRBD1 identical over 7 bases. The germline gives CDR1 SGHTA, CDR2 FQGNSA. V shed 4 bases and J 5 bases; nucleotides not matched to a gene: 1. This CDR3 contains 12 residues. Written as DNA, the CDR3 is TGTGCCAGCAGCTACAGGGGCGAGACCCAGTACTTC. Translated: CASSYRGETQYF.

The chain combines TRBV2 with TRBJ2-5; no firm D call. The CDR3 contains 13 residues. V was trimmed by 6 bases and J by 5 bases, leaving 13 bases between them. Germline V lookup: CDR1 SNHLY, CDR2 FYNNEI. In DNA form, the CDR3 reads TGTGCCAGCAGACGGGCGTTGGGGGAGACCCAGTACTTC. It encodes CASRRALGETQYF.